This record covers a single T cell receptor (beta chain). The data belong to a study of CD8 T cells in Susac syndrome. Random hexamers primed reverse transcription of about 0.5 to 1 ug RNA. Amplification of TCR beta CDR3 was carried out by immunoSEQ multiplex PCR, which covered 54 Vbeta and 13 Jbeta segments. TCRdb used MiXCR to reprocess the immunoSEQ multiplex PCR reads, holding one entry per CDR3 protein. The data hold some 58,000 distinct CDR3 sequences, with 95% observed a single time. Recently defined diagnostic criteria for definite or probable disease were fulfilled by Susac syndrome patients. TEMRA cells were FACS-enriched, unlike CD8+ and CD4+ T cells, which were negatively isolated. V was clipped by 0 bases and J by 2 bases, with 10 bases between them. In germline, CDR1 is MGHRA, CDR2 YSYEKL. This CDR3 region has 15 residues.

This TCR was sampled from a human donor with Susac syndrome. Sequencing input: CD8+ T cells from PBMCs. The chain uses TRBV4-1 and TRBJ1-1, with D hard to call. CDR3 in DNA: TGCGCCAGCAGCCAAGATAGGGTCTTTAACACTGAAGCTTTCTTT. It codes for CASSQDRVFNTEAFF.